This record looks at one TCR beta chain sequence and its context. Antigen unknown. The germline V and J ends were trimmed by 0 bases and 8 bases, with 5 bases remaining between them. Germline V gene sequence: CDR1 MNHEY, CDR2 SMNVEV (reference sequence). The CDR3 loop spans 13 amino acids. This entry comes from a study of cytomegalovirus exposure and HLA in healthy donors. General observations from the study: Upon later analysis, TCR association rates were observed to vary by HLA locus, being highest for DRB1 and lowest for HLA-C. Later analysis demonstrated an association between a missense DCLRE1C variant and TCR beta V- and J-gene trimming.

The study ran its PCR with 60 Vbeta and 13 Jbeta primers. Sequenced by immunoSEQ multiplex PCR; TCRdb stores in-frame clones only, minus some. This sample has 170,000 or so clones, with 75% to 90% found just once. The receptor's source is a boy under 18 in good health and CMV-seronegative. This chain uses TRBV27 with TRBJ1-6; no definite D call. Source material: PBMCs. CDR3 sequence reads: CASSLSSHSPLHF. In DNA, the CDR3 is TGTGCCAGCAGTTTATCGAGCCATTCACCCCTCCACTTT.